Shown below are 21 T cell receptor beta chains from a single sample sequenced in a study of T-cell reconstitution after alpha-beta-depleted transplantation in children. For TCRbeta, the library was prepared with unique molecular identifiers. TCRdb passed the PCR reads through MiXCR, listing each CDR3 protein once. The sample consists of some 590,000 distinct CDR3 sequences, roughly a tenth of them appearing once. Sequences were derived from PBMCs from the stem cell graft donor, sampled from the stem cell graft. These receptors all stem from a human donor who donated a stem cell graft to a child with acute myeloid leukemia.

This clonotype has just a few counts. The rearrangement joins TRBV6-2 or TRBV6-3 to TRBJ2-4, with D perhaps TRBD1 (6 bases). CDR1 is MNHEY, CDR2 SVGEGT, per germline. The CDR3 sequence is 16 residues long. V dropped 5 bases and J dropped 5 bases, with 19 bases sitting between them. For the CDR3, the DNA is TGTGCCAGCAGTCCGAACTACAGGGTCCTCCAAAACATTCAGTACTTC. Its translation: CASSPNYRVLQNIQYF.

Ten or more counts support this clonotype. This chain joins TRBV7-8 and TRBJ1-5; maybe TRBD1 (5 bases). This CDR3 spans 15 amino acids. Between the trimmed V and J ends, which lost 4 bases and 7 bases, there was a span of 17 bases. Per germline, CDR1 SGHVS and CDR2 FQNEAQ. The CDR3 loop is CASSWDPSPQQPQHF. CDR3 DNA: TGTGCCAGCAGCTGGGACCCCTCACCGCAACAGCCCCAGCATTTT.

In its sample, this clonotype was seen a few times. The V call is TRBV5-1, the J call TRBJ1-4, with a possible D match to TRBD1 (6 bases). V was cut by 4 bases and J by 7 bases, with 17 bases left in between. Germline V lookup: CDR1 SGHRS, CDR2 YFSETQ. This CDR3 comprises 15 residues. CDR3 loop: CASSPPTGGGEKLFF. The DNA of the CDR3 is TGCGCCAGCAGCCCCCCGACAGGAGGGGGTGAAAAACTGTTTTTT.

This clonotype was detected ten times or more. The rearrangement joins TRBV2 to TRBJ2-7; 9 bases align to TRBD2. The germline CDR1 and CDR2 sequences are SNHLY and FYNNEI. There are 14 residues in the CDR3. The trim removed 9 bases at V and 1 base at J, leaving 7 bases unmatched. Written as DNA, the CDR3 is TGTGCCAGAAATAGCGGGGGCGCTTCCTACGAGCAGTACTTC. It specifies CARNSGGASYEQYF.

The rearrangement joins TRBV20-1 to TRBJ2-7; D is ambiguous. CDR1 and CDR2 (germline): DFQATT, SNEGSKA (reference sequence). The CDR3 totals 14 residues. Trimming cost V 6 bases and J 6 bases, with 21 bases left between them. The CDR3 here is CSASKAGVSREQYF. DNA of the CDR3: TGCAGTGCATCAAAGGCCGGAGTGAGTCGCGAGCAGTACTTC.

V gene TRBV30 combines with J gene TRBJ2-2, with D hard to call. The V gene's germline CDR1 is GTSNPN and CDR2 SVGIG (reference sequence). The CDR3 is made up of 12 amino acids. Trimming removed 0 bases from V and 6 bases from J, with 5 bases in between. CDR3 loop: CAWSVDSGELFF. CDR3 bases: TGTGCCTGGAGTGTAGATTCCGGGGAGCTGTTTTTT.

About this clonotype itself: Its ends do not fully match the called genes, so a read error is possible. V gene TRBV20-1 combines with J gene TRBJ2-2; D is unresolved. CDR1 and CDR2 (germline): DFQATT, SNEGSKA (reference sequence). CDR3 length equals 15 residues. DNA of the CDR3: TGCTGTGCTAGTAGGGTCAGACCAGACACCGGGGAGCTGTTTTTT. Protein sequence: CCASRVRPDTGELFF.

Many counts were recorded for this clonotype. The chain employs TRBV29-1 and TRBJ1-3, with D uncertain. V lost 7 bases and J 2 bases, leaving 9 bases between the germline ends. From germline, CDR1 is SQVTM and CDR2 ANQGSEA. The CDR3 sequence is 12 residues long. The CDR3 nucleotides are TGCAGCGCCCAAAGCCCTGGAAACACCATATATTTT. It codes for CSAQSPGNTIYF.

The chain carries TRBV10-3 and TRBJ2-3, with D perhaps matching TRBD1 (5 bases). The V gene's germline CDR1 is ENHRY and CDR2 SYGVKD. V was pared by 4 bases and J by 0 bases, with 17 bases between. CDR3 length: 17 residues. CDR3 residues: CAISVTRATDSTDTQYF. The CDR3 DNA reads as TGTGCCATCAGTGTAACCAGGGCGACAGATAGCACAGATACGCAGTATTTT.

This clonotype was seen ten or more times. The chain carries TRBV20-1 and TRBJ2-3, with TRBD2 matching 14 bases. The CDR3 contains 16 residues. Germline V CDR1 and CDR2: DFQATT, SNEGSKA (reference sequence). J was trimmed by 6 bases and V by 5 bases; bases with no gene match: 10. The CDR3 here is CSAVIWTSGRRDTQYF. The CDR3 bases are TGCAGTGCTGTGATCTGGACTAGCGGGAGGAGGGATACGCAGTATTTT.

This sequence joins TRBV10-2 and TRBJ2-5; maybe TRBD2 (5 bases). The CDR3 consists of 17 residues. V gave up 2 bases and J gave up 3 bases, with 19 bases separating them. The V gene's germline CDR1 is WSHSY and CDR2 SAAADI. The CDR3 nucleotides read TGCGCCAGCAGTGAGAAGATGGCGGGCTCCGCAAAAGAGACCCAGTACTTC. Translated, it gives CASSEKMAGSAKETQYF.

Points on this clonotype: A read error may explain this, as a much larger clone is one base away. The chain couples TRBV27 to TRBJ2-7; D is undetermined. CDR3 length: 13 amino acids. Germline CDR1 MNHEY, CDR2 SMNVEV (reference sequence). CDR3 DNA sequence: TGTGCCAGCGGTTTCAGTCCCTCCTACGAGCAGTACTTC. Protein sequence: CASGFSPSYEQYF.

This clonotype was observed at least ten times. The V gene is TRBV21-1, the J gene TRBJ2-7. TRBV21-1 is recorded as a pseudogene. This CDR3 is 15 amino acids long. The CDR3 nucleotides are TGTGCCAGCAGCAAAGTGGAGAGGTATTCCTACGAGCAGTACTTC. Translating it yields CASSKVERYSYEQYF.

The rearrangement uses TRBV7-3 and TRBJ2-1; tentatively, D is TRBD2 (6 bases). Trimming shortened V by 5 bases and J by 4 bases, and 15 bases separated the two germline ends. Germline values: CDR1 SGHTA, CDR2 FQGTGA. This CDR3 contains 15 residues. CDR3 sequence (DNA): TGTGCCAGCAGCGCTTCGGGACTCCAATACAATGAGCAGTTCTTC. It codes for CASSASGLQYNEQFF.

The table lists this clonotype with a few counts. The chain combines TRBV3-1 with TRBJ2-6; D might be TRBD1 or TRBD2, each matching 6 bases. V lost 4 bases and J 4 bases, leaving 14 bases between the germline ends. CDR1 and CDR2 from the germline V gene are LGHDT and YNNKEL (reference sequence). The CDR3 has 16 residues. The CDR3 reads CASSLKGGTGANVLTF. In nucleotides, the CDR3 is TGTGCCAGCAGCCTCAAGGGGGGAACCGGGGCCAACGTCCTGACTTTC.

In this sample, this clonotype turned up a few times. V and J are TRBV7-2 and TRBJ2-7; 7 bases match TRBD1. Unmatched junction bases numbered 13, after V lost 5 bases and J lost 6 bases. Looked up from germline, CDR1 is SGHTA and CDR2 is FQGNSA. CDR3 length: 15 amino acids. The chain's CDR3 is CASSMSSRGLGEQYF. The CDR3 nucleotides read TGTGCCAGCAGCATGTCCAGCAGGGGGTTAGGCGAGCAGTACTTC.

The chain carries TRBV18 and TRBJ2-7; D might be TRBD1 (6 bases). The germline CDR1 and CDR2 sequences are KGHSH and LQKENI. The V end was cut by 2 bases, the J end by 0 bases, with 11 bases between. The CDR3 is made up of 15 amino acids. CDR3 DNA: TGTGCCAGCTCACCAAGGGCAGGGGACTCCTACGAGCAGTACTTC. Residues: CASSPRAGDSYEQYF.

This clonotype was observed at least ten times. The chain has TRBV5-1 and TRBJ2-2; D is undetermined. The ends were cut back, 1 base at V and 6 bases at J, with 13 bases in the middle. The CDR3 covers 15 residues. Germline values: CDR1 SGHRS, CDR2 YFSETQ. CDR3 sequence reads: CASSLFRVSAGELFF. The CDR3 bases are TGCGCCAGCAGCTTGTTTAGGGTCAGCGCCGGGGAGCTGTTTTTT.

This clonotype was detected ten times or more. The chain uses TRBV6-5 and TRBJ2-7; 7 bases are a match to TRBD2. V shed 6 bases, J shed 0 bases, and the junction held 8 bases outside the gene matches. The CDR3 runs to 15 residues. Germline-derived CDR1 and CDR2 are MNHEY and SVGAGI. The CDR3 region has the DNA TGTGCCAGCAGACAAGAAACGGGAGGCTCCTACGAGCAGTACTTC. Its translation: CASRQETGGSYEQYF.

This rearrangement joins TRBV5-1 to TRBJ2-7, with D perhaps TRBD2 (6 bases). Trimming left V 2 bases short and J 4 bases short, with 13 bases between. The CDR3 runs 14 residues. From germline, CDR1 is SGHRS and CDR2 YFSETQ. The CDR3 region is CASSFRDGLYEQYF. The CDR3 DNA follows: TGCGCCAGCAGCTTCCGGGACGGACTATACGAGCAGTACTTC.

The table lists this clonotype with many counts. V usage is TRBV28 and J usage is TRBJ2-7; tentative D call: TRBD1 (5 bases). The CDR3 length is 13 residues. V shed 5 bases and J shed 7 bases, with 15 bases lying between them. The germline V gene encodes CDR1 MDHEN and CDR2 SYDVKM. For the CDR3, the DNA is TGTGCCAGCAGTAAAGGGGTCCCCTTTGAGCAGTACTTC. Its protein is CASSKGVPFEQYF.